These 2 T cell receptor beta chains were sequenced from one sample in a study of T cell responses to AZD1222 COVID-19 vaccine. Data came from immunoSEQ multiplex PCR; TCRdb stores just in-frame clones and leaves some out. The table lists around 50,000 clones, 84% of them singletons. The sequencing used peripheral blood, collected on day 0 of AZD1222 vaccination. The receptors derive from an adult in good health.

The rearrangement joins TRBV21-1 to TRBJ2-1; whether TRBD1, the table's D call, matches the DNA was not checked. TRBV21-1 is tagged as a pseudogene. The CDR3 contains 15 residues. The chain's CDR3 is CASSSDRSSYNEQFF. CDR3 DNA sequence: TGTGCCAGCAGCTCAGACAGAAGCTCCTACAATGAGCAGTTCTTC.

This clone was counted between two and nine times. V gene TRBV14 combines with J gene TRBJ2-7, with TRBD2 matching over 12 bases. The V gene's germline CDR1 is SGHDN and CDR2 FVKESK. There are 16 residues in the CDR3. Trimming cost V 1 base and J 4 bases; bases outside gene matches: 5. The CDR3 DNA follows: TGTGCCAGCAGCCAAGGGACTAGCGGGGCGAGATACGAGCAGTACTTC. Its translation: CASSQGTSGARYEQYF.